Listed below are T cell receptor beta chains from one sample, sequenced in a study of response to subunit inactivated influenza vaccine. TCRdb passed the RT-PCR reads through MiXCR, listing each CDR3 protein once. The table records just under 250,000 distinct CDR3 sequences, less than 15% of them present only once. The sequenced sample was non-naive T cells sorted from PBMCs, obtained less than 15 days before vaccination. The receptor set was obtained from a man in his fifties who received an inactivated influenza vaccine. The CDR3 runs from the conserved cysteine through the conserved F or W. The order of the fields is CDR3 protein, CDR3 DNA, clone size, D gene, V gene, J gene. The D gene is left open where the match is weak. Clone size, where shown, is once, few, many, or a class for clones that have expanded.

CDR3aa: CSSRRGATLQETQYF
CDR3nt: TGCAGCTCCCGAAGGGGGGCAACCCTTCAAGAGACCCAGTACTTC
abundance: many
d_gene: .
v_gene: TRBV29-1
j_gene: TRBJ2-5

CDR3aa: CASSLANRVNEQYF
CDR3nt: TGCGCCAGCAGCTTGGCCAACAGGGTAAACGAGCAGTACTTC
abundance: many
d_gene: .
v_gene: TRBV5-1
j_gene: TRBJ2-7

CDR3aa: CASSVRFGEQFF
CDR3nt: TGTGCCAGCAGCGTAAGATTCGGTGAGCAGTTCTTC
abundance: .
d_gene: .
v_gene: TRBV7-8
j_gene: TRBJ2-1

CDR3aa: CASSHSTPGQVTDTQYF
CDR3nt: TGTGCCAGCAGCCACTCCACTCCGGGACAAGTTACAGATACGCAGTATTTT
abundance: few
d_gene: .
v_gene: TRBV4-2
j_gene: TRBJ2-3

CDR3aa: CASSLARNTDTQYF
CDR3nt: TGCGCCAGCAGCTTGGCTAGAAACACAGATACGCAGTATTTT
abundance: many
d_gene: .
v_gene: TRBV5-1
j_gene: TRBJ2-3

CDR3aa: CASSLGGTQNQPQHF
CDR3nt: TGTGCCAGCAGCTTAGGTGGGACACAGAATCAGCCCCAGCATTTT
abundance: .
d_gene: .
v_gene: TRBV11-2
j_gene: TRBJ1-5

CDR3aa: CASSLAWGSSTDTQYF
CDR3nt: TGTGCCAGCAGCTTAGCTTGGGGTTCTAGCACAGATACGCAGTATTTT
abundance: .
d_gene: .
v_gene: TRBV7-2
j_gene: TRBJ2-3

CDR3aa: CASSRDRGRDNEQFF
CDR3nt: TGTGCCAGCAGCCGGGACAGGGGGAGGGACAATGAGCAGTTCTTC
abundance: many
d_gene: TRBD1
v_gene: TRBV7-8
j_gene: TRBJ2-1

CDR3aa: CSARTDSVTQYF
CDR3nt: TGCAGTGCGAGAACGGACAGTGTAACGCAGTATTTT
abundance: .
d_gene: .
v_gene: TRBV20-1
j_gene: TRBJ2-3

CDR3aa: CASSSTGASYEQYF
CDR3nt: TGTGCCAGCAGCTCGACAGGAGCCTCCTACGAGCAGTACTTC
abundance: many
d_gene: .
v_gene: TRBV7-6
j_gene: TRBJ2-7

CDR3aa: CASSRQGYEQYF
CDR3nt: TGTGCCAGCAGCCGACAGGGTTACGAGCAGTACTTC
abundance: many
d_gene: TRBD1
v_gene: TRBV6-2/TRBV6-3
j_gene: TRBJ2-7

CDR3aa: CASSLGSGQNEKLFF
CDR3nt: TGCGCCAGCAGCTTGGGGTCAGGGCAAAATGAAAAACTGTTTTTT
abundance: .
d_gene: .
v_gene: TRBV5-1
j_gene: TRBJ1-4

CDR3aa: CASSRGTANPYEQYF
CDR3nt: TGTGCCAGCAGCAGGGGGACAGCCAATCCCTACGAGCAGTACTTC
abundance: .
d_gene: TRBD1
v_gene: TRBV9
j_gene: TRBJ2-7

CDR3aa: CASSSRPGDYSPLHF
CDR3nt: TGCGCCAGCAGCTCACGACCGGGGGACTATTCACCCCTCCACTTT
abundance: .
d_gene: .
v_gene: TRBV5-1
j_gene: TRBJ1-6

CDR3aa: CASSSSDRGRVRGANVLTF
CDR3nt: TGTGCCAGCAGTTCCTCGGACAGGGGGAGGGTGAGAGGGGCCAACGTCCTGACTTTC
abundance: many
d_gene: TRBD1
v_gene: TRBV28
j_gene: TRBJ2-6

CDR3aa: CASSATSGSTDTQYF
CDR3nt: TGTGCCAGCAGTGCGACTAGCGGTAGCACAGATACGCAGTATTTT
abundance: .
d_gene: TRBD2
v_gene: TRBV2
j_gene: TRBJ2-3

CDR3aa: CASSQDGTATYEQYF
CDR3nt: TGTGCCAGCAGCCAAGATGGGACAGCCACCTACGAGCAGTACTTC
abundance: few
d_gene: TRBD1
v_gene: TRBV4-2
j_gene: TRBJ2-7

CDR3aa: CASSLTPWELFF
CDR3nt: TGTGCCAGCAGCCTGACACCATGGGAGCTGTTTTTT
abundance: few
d_gene: .
v_gene: TRBV6-1
j_gene: TRBJ2-2

CDR3aa: CASSWGTGNEQYF
CDR3nt: TGCGCCAGCAGCTGGGGGACAGGGAACGAGCAGTACTTC
abundance: many
d_gene: TRBD1
v_gene: TRBV5-1
j_gene: TRBJ2-7

CDR3aa: CASSYGQGAAYEQYF
CDR3nt: TGTGCCAGCAGTTACGGACAGGGGGCGGCCTACGAGCAGTACTTC
abundance: few
d_gene: TRBD1
v_gene: TRBV6-2/TRBV6-3
j_gene: TRBJ2-7

CDR3aa: CASSKDRNQPQHF
CDR3nt: TGTGCCAGTAGCAAGGACAGAAATCAGCCCCAGCATTTT
abundance: .
d_gene: .
v_gene: TRBV19
j_gene: TRBJ1-5

CDR3aa: CASSSGGQETQYF
CDR3nt: TGTGCCAGCAGCTCAGGAGGGCAAGAGACCCAGTACTTC
abundance: .
d_gene: .
v_gene: TRBV12-3/TRBV12-4
j_gene: TRBJ2-5

CDR3aa: CASSEFSGEGRKFF
CDR3nt: TGTGCCAGCAGTGAATTTTCGGGGGAGGGCCGGAAGTTCTTC
abundance: few
d_gene: TRBD2
v_gene: TRBV6-4
j_gene: TRBJ2-1

CDR3aa: CASSYVDGELFF
CDR3nt: TGTGCCAGCAGTTACGTGGACGGGGAGCTGTTTTTT
abundance: few
d_gene: .
v_gene: TRBV6-2/TRBV6-3
j_gene: TRBJ2-2

CDR3aa: CASRGTDTQYF
CDR3nt: TGCGCCAGCAGGGGGACAGATACGCAGTATTTT
abundance: many
d_gene: .
v_gene: TRBV5-1
j_gene: TRBJ2-3

CDR3aa: CASSLGQGAQLEAFF
CDR3nt: TGTGCCAGCAGCCTGGGCCAGGGGGCTCAGCTCGAAGCTTTCTTT
abundance: many
d_gene: TRBD1
v_gene: TRBV7-2
j_gene: TRBJ1-1

CDR3aa: CACSFRGLGLSRSENTIYF
CDR3nt: TGTGCCTGCAGTTTTCGGGGCCTTGGGCTTAGCCGCTCTGAAAACACCATATATTTT
abundance: .
d_gene: .
v_gene: TRBV6-4
j_gene: TRBJ1-3

CDR3aa: CASSLWVSSTTYEQYF
CDR3nt: TGTGCCAGCAGCTTATGGGTCTCGTCCACCACCTACGAGCAGTACTTC
abundance: .
d_gene: .
v_gene: TRBV7-9
j_gene: TRBJ2-7

CDR3aa: CASSFILGPYEQYF
CDR3nt: TGTGCCAGCAGTTTTATTTTGGGCCCCTACGAGCAGTACTTC
abundance: .
d_gene: .
v_gene: TRBV6-2/TRBV6-3
j_gene: TRBJ2-7

CDR3aa: CASSLNAGTGGTEAFF
CDR3nt: TGTGCCAGCAGCTTAAACGCCGGGACAGGGGGCACTGAAGCTTTCTTT
abundance: many
d_gene: TRBD1
v_gene: TRBV11-1
j_gene: TRBJ1-1

CDR3aa: CATRQGVDQPQHF
CDR3nt: TGTGCCACTCGACAGGGCGTCGATCAGCCCCAGCATTTT
abundance: .
d_gene: TRBD1
v_gene: TRBV6-1
j_gene: TRBJ1-5

CDR3aa: CASRRGGATGELFF
CDR3nt: TGTGCCAGCAGGCGGGGGGGAGCCACCGGGGAGCTGTTTTTT
abundance: few
d_gene: TRBD2
v_gene: TRBV7-9
j_gene: TRBJ2-2

CDR3aa: CASSPVRRTTSYEQYF
CDR3nt: TGTGCCAGCAGCCCCGTCAGGCGGACTACCTCCTACGAGCAGTACTTC
abundance: many
d_gene: .
v_gene: TRBV5-6
j_gene: TRBJ2-7

CDR3aa: CASSPRGPEQFF
CDR3nt: TGTGCCAGCAGCCCTAGGGGGCCCGAGCAGTTCTTC
abundance: few
d_gene: TRBD1
v_gene: TRBV6-2/TRBV6-3
j_gene: TRBJ2-1

CDR3aa: CSAKSLAGGTDTQYF
CDR3nt: TGCAGTGCGAAATCACTAGCGGGAGGGACGGATACGCAGTATTTT
abundance: few
d_gene: TRBD2
v_gene: TRBV20-1
j_gene: TRBJ2-3

CDR3aa: CSASRLAGGHYNEQFF
CDR3nt: TGCAGTGCTAGCCGACTAGCGGGGGGGCATTACAATGAGCAGTTCTTC
abundance: .
d_gene: TRBD2
v_gene: TRBV20-1
j_gene: TRBJ2-1

CDR3aa: CSVEDRAGPVYEQYF
CDR3nt: TGCAGCGTTGAAGATAGGGCGGGCCCGGTTTACGAGCAGTACTTC
abundance: many
d_gene: .
v_gene: TRBV29-1
j_gene: TRBJ2-7

CDR3aa: CASSQAHPLAGGGGHYYEQYF
CDR3nt: TGTGCCAGCAGCCAAGCCCACCCCCTAGCGGGGGGAGGGGGGCACTACTACGAGCAGTACTTC
abundance: .
d_gene: TRBD2
v_gene: TRBV4-2
j_gene: TRBJ2-7

CDR3aa: CSTYRGGETQYF
CDR3nt: TGCAGTACCTACAGGGGGGGAGAGACCCAGTACTTC
abundance: many
d_gene: .
v_gene: TRBV20-1
j_gene: TRBJ2-5

CDR3aa: CASRGQETDEQYF
CDR3nt: TGCGCCAGCAGGGGTCAAGAAACCGACGAGCAGTACTTC
abundance: few
d_gene: .
v_gene: TRBV5-1
j_gene: TRBJ2-7

CDR3aa: CASSSDWGVPPTGELFF
CDR3nt: TGTGCCAGCAGCTCAGATTGGGGGGTCCCTCCCACCGGGGAGCTGTTTTTT
abundance: many
d_gene: .
v_gene: TRBV9
j_gene: TRBJ2-2

CDR3aa: CASSQEGQTPYYEQYF
CDR3nt: TGTGCCAGTAGCCAAGAGGGACAAACGCCGTACTACGAGCAGTACTTC
abundance: .
d_gene: .
v_gene: TRBV19
j_gene: TRBJ2-7

CDR3aa: CASGGGFEQFF
CDR3nt: TGTGCCAGTGGGGGCGGATTTGAGCAGTTCTTC
abundance: many
d_gene: .
v_gene: TRBV28
j_gene: TRBJ2-1

CDR3aa: CASALQSPGFRGTQYF
CDR3nt: TGTGCTAGTGCTTTGCAATCGCCAGGGTTCCGGGGGACCCAGTACTTC
abundance: .
d_gene: .
v_gene: TRBV12-5
j_gene: TRBJ2-5

CDR3aa: CASSQTGGETQYF
CDR3nt: TGCGCCAGCAGCCAAACGGGGGGAGAGACCCAGTACTTC
abundance: many
d_gene: TRBD2
v_gene: TRBV4-1
j_gene: TRBJ2-5

CDR3aa: CSATTGDTGYTF
CDR3nt: TGCAGCGCTACAACAGGGGATACTGGCTACACCTTC
abundance: .
d_gene: TRBD1
v_gene: TRBV29-1
j_gene: TRBJ1-2

CDR3aa: CSVPRVKYNEQFF
CDR3nt: TGCAGCGTCCCTCGGGTCAAATACAATGAGCAGTTCTTC
abundance: .
d_gene: .
v_gene: TRBV29-1
j_gene: TRBJ2-1

CDR3aa: CASSWNRGGEQYF
CDR3nt: TGCGCCAGCAGCTGGAACAGGGGTGGCGAGCAGTACTTC
abundance: few
d_gene: TRBD1
v_gene: TRBV5-1
j_gene: TRBJ2-7

CDR3aa: CASSPGLVSYEQYF
CDR3nt: TGCGCCAGCAGCCCGGGACTTGTCTCCTACGAGCAGTACTTC
abundance: many
d_gene: .
v_gene: TRBV5-1
j_gene: TRBJ2-7

CDR3aa: CASSEGNYGYTF
CDR3nt: TGTGCCAGCAGTGAGGGCAACTATGGCTACACCTTC
abundance: many
d_gene: .
v_gene: TRBV25-1
j_gene: TRBJ1-2

CDR3aa: CASSYSGERNYGYTF
CDR3nt: TGTGCCAGCAGTTACTCGGGGGAGAGGAACTATGGCTACACCTTC
abundance: few
d_gene: .
v_gene: TRBV6-5
j_gene: TRBJ1-2